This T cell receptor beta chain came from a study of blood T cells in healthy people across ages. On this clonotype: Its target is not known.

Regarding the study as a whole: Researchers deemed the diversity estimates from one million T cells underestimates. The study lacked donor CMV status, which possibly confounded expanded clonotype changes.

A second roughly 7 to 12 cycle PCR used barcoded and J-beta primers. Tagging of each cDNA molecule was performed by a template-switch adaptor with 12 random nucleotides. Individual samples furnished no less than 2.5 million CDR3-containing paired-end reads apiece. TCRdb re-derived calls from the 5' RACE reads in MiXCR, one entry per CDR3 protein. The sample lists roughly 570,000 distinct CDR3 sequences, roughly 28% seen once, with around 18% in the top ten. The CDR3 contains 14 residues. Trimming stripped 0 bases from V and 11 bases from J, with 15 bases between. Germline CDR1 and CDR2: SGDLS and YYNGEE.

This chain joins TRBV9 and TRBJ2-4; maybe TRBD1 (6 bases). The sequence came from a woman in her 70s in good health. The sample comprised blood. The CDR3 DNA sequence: TGTGCCAGCAGCGTAGACAAGGACAGTGCCCTTCAGTACTTC. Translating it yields CASSVDKDSALQYF.